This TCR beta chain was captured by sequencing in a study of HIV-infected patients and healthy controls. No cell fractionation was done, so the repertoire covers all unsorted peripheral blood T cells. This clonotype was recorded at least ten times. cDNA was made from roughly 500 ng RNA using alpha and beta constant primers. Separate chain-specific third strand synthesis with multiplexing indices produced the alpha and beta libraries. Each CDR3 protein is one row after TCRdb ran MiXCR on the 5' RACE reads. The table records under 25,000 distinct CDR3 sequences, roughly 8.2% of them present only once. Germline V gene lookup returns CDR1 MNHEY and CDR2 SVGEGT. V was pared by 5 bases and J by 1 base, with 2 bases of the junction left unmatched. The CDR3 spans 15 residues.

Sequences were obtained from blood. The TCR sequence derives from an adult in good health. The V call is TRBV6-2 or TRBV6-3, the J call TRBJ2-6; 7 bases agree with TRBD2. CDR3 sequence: CASSRGGSGANVLTF. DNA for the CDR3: TGTGCCAGCAGTAGGGGAGGGTCTGGGGCCAACGTCCTGACTTTC.